This T cell receptor beta chain was captured by sequencing in a study of T cells in Graves' hyperthyroidism and ophthalmopathy. Study overall: Peripheral blood samples were taken at initial diagnosis, prior to any treatment.

Using RNA transcripts as the source, TCR beta CDR3 regions were amplified. Initially, a first-round RT-PCR of the TCR CDR3 employed the HTBI primer set. Each CDR3 protein gets one entry after TCRdb re-called the multiplex PCR reads with MiXCR. The table shows 300,000 to 400,000 distinct CDR3 sequences, with roughly a fifth occurring only once. This clonotype has ten or more counts. Its antigen is not known. The study's findings and limits: Model predictions of ophthalmopathy came a median 6.5 months before onset.

The sample comprised blood. The clonotype was recovered from a woman between 45 and 65 years old with Graves' hyperthyroidism.

In DNA form, the CDR3 reads TGTGCCAGCAGTTCAGGGGCCAGCTCCTACGAGCAGTACTTC. Its protein product is CASSSGASSYEQYF. The V and J genes are TRBV12-3 or TRBV12-4 and TRBJ2-7; D may be TRBD1 (6 bases). The CDR3 is made up of 14 amino acids. The V end lost 4 bases, the J end lost 0 bases, and 10 bases lay between the germline ends.